This TCR beta chain appears in the sequencing data of a study of response to subunit inactivated influenza vaccine. General study results and limits: A suggestion made by the authors is that each seasonal influenza vaccination recruits few new T cells.

Trimming removed 6 bases at V and 0 bases at J, with 16 bases between. The CDR3 consists of 16 residues. Germline V gene lookup returns CDR1 MNHNS and CDR2 SASEGT. TCRdb called the RT-PCR reads again in MiXCR, with one record for every CDR3 protein. The sample lists about 830,000 distinct CDR3 sequences; approximately 17% were seen once. This clonotype was seen a handful of times. The antigen remains unidentified. The chain joins TRBV6-1 to TRBJ2-3, with D tentatively TRBD2 (5 bases). The origin of this receptor is a man between 50 and 59 years old who received an inactivated influenza vaccine. The sequencing here drew on PBMCs from blood, taken around 5 days after vaccination. CDR3 amino acids: CASRRLDFSSTDTQYF. The CDR3 nucleotides read TGTGCCAGCAGGAGACTGGACTTCTCTAGCACAGATACGCAGTATTTT.